The entry below describes one TCR beta chain. A single count supports this clone. Its binding antigen is unknown. Per-nucleotide qualities are absent, and no much larger clonotype sits a single base away. This sample includes further DNA sequences coding for the same CDR3. The protocol used for the library was the immunoSEQ multiplex PCR assay. In its TCRdb copy, this immuneACCESS table keeps in-frame sequences only and misses some clones. Where compared with another copy, unresolved V genes explain less than half of these, and the others have no known cause. The sample profile shows about 68,000 clones; about nine tenths of them were found once. The ten largest make up over 4% of the sample. The data stem from a study of chemoradiotherapy in HPV16-positive cancers (dated by TCRdb to the early 2020s). Concerning the study at large: Candidate HPV-specific T-cell clones and common TCR motifs were defined through functional T-cell assays on cells from a couple of HPV16-positive patients. The study asked whether T-cell immunity against the HPV oncoproteins E6 and E7 changes during chemoradiotherapy and whether it affects survival. TCR repertoires from over 80 patients with HPV-related cancers were then used to track the candidate HPV-specific TCRs and motifs. Summary of the overall study and its limitations: Only a couple of HPV16-positive patients were used to derive the functional definition of HPV-specific T cells, and the survival association was reported for HPV16-positive patients. In HPV16-positive patients, expansion of HPV-responsive T cells during chemoradiotherapy was associated with improved recurrence-free survival. Expansion of candidate HPV-specific clones and E7-related TCR motifs was observed in the tumor microenvironment during treatment, whereas no such expansion was observed for non-HPV-specific T cells.

The trim is 4 bases for V and 5 bases for J, with a gap of 22 bases between the germline ends. Via the germline V gene, CDR1 is MGHRA and CDR2 YSYEKL. There are 17 amino acids in the CDR3, from cysteine to phenylalanine inclusive. Only the CDR3 DNA stays, 51 bases, in frame from base 1. Repertoires were sampled multiple times during chemoradiotherapy, which allowed clonal expansion in the tumor microenvironment to be followed. The clonotype was recovered from a human donor with HPV-associated anogenital cancer. The sequence links TRBV4-1 to TRBJ2-3, and TRBD2 may be the D gene, going by 6 matching bases. Sequenced here: blood, sampled from a patient who underwent chemoradiotherapy. The nucleotide sequence reads TGCGCCAGCAGCCTCCTCGAGCAAGGCGGGGCCAGAGATACGCAGTATTTT. The resulting protein is CASSLLEQGGARDTQYF.